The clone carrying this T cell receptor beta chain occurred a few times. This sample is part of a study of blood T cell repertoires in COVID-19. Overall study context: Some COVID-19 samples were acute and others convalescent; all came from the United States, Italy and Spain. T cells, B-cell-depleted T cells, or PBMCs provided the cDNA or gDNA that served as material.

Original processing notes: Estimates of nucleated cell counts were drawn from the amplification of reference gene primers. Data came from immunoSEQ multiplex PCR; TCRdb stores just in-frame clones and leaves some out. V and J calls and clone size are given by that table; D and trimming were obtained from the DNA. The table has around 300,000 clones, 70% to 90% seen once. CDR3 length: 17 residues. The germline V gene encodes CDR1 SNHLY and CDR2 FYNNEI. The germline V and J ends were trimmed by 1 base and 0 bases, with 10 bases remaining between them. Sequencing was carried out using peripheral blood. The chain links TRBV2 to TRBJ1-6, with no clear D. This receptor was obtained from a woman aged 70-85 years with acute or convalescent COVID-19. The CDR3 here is CASSEGHLSSYNSPLHF. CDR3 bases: TGTGCCAGCAGTGAAGGACACTTGAGCTCCTATAATTCACCCCTCCACTTT.